Below are 26 T cell receptor beta chains sequenced from a single sample in a study of blood T cell repertoires in COVID-19. Sequencing used immunoSEQ multiplex PCR; TCRdb keeps in-frame clones, though not all of them. The data show 250,000 to 300,000 clones, over 75% seen once. The sample consisted of PBMCs or T cells enriched from blood (not recorded which). These receptors were collected from a woman in her 30s who had recovered from COVID-19.

This clone has only a few counts. The sample has other DNA sequences that encode this CDR3 too. The chain uses TRBV6-5 and TRBJ1-2; D ambiguous. Between the trimmed V and J ends, which lost 0 bases and 2 bases, there was a span of 10 bases. Per germline, CDR1 MNHEY and CDR2 SVGAGI. CDR3 length equals 15 residues. The CDR3 region has the DNA TGTGCCAGCAGTTACTCGGAGGGTTTCAACTATGGCTACACCTTC. It is translated as CASSYSEGFNYGYTF.

In this sample, this clone turned up once. The V call is TRBV7-8, the J call TRBJ2-1; tentative D call: TRBD1 (5 bases). CDR3 length: 15 residues. The germline V and J ends were trimmed by 1 base and 2 bases, with 9 bases remaining between them. CDR1 SGHVS and CDR2 FQNEAQ come from the germline V gene. The CDR3 nucleotides read TGTGCCAGCAGCTTAGGCAGGGTCCCCTACAATGAGCAGTTCTTC. Its protein is CASSLGRVPYNEQFF. The complete variable domain, with remaining parts taken from reference TRBV7-8 and TRBJ2-1, reads GAGVSQSPRYKVAKRGQDVALRCDPISGHVSLFWYQQALGQGPEFLTYFQNEAQLDKSGLPSDRFFAERPEGSVSTLKIQRTQQEDSAVYLCASSLGRVPYNEQFFGPGTRLTVL.

This clone showed up just once. The chain carries TRBV20-1 and TRBJ1-3, with D uncertain. The length of the CDR3 is 11 residues. Trimming pared 4 bases from V and 4 bases from J, leaving 5 bases between. CDR1 and CDR2 from the germline V gene are DFQATT and SNEGSKA (reference sequence). The CDR3, as DNA: TGCAGTGCTACTCAGGGAAACACCATATATTTT. It translates to CSATQGNTIYF.

The chain employs TRBV7-9 and TRBJ1-2; the D is unclear. The CDR3 contains 17 residues. Germline CDR1 is SEHNR and CDR2 is FQNEAQ (reference sequence). V dropped 7 bases and J dropped 3 bases, with 24 bases sitting between them. The CDR3 nucleotides read TGTGCCAGCACGCACTCAGGATCGGCAGCCCTTTACTATGGCTACACCTTC. It is translated as CASTHSGSAALYYGYTF.

This clone has a single count. The chain is built from TRBV27 and TRBJ1-4; D is uncertain. The germline gives CDR1 MNHEY, CDR2 SMNVEV (reference sequence). Trimming cost V 2 bases and J 8 bases, with 12 bases left between them. The CDR3 length is 14 residues. CDR3 nucleotides: TGTGCCAGCAGTTTAACCGCGGGCGGAGAAAAACTGTTTTTT. Its translation is CASSLTAGGEKLFF.

This chain joins TRBV27 and TRBJ1-2; possibly TRBD1 for D (6 bases). The germline gives CDR1 MNHEY, CDR2 SMNVEV (reference sequence). The V end was cut by 9 bases, the J end by 3 bases, with 23 bases between. This CDR3 comprises 16 residues. CDR3 residues: CARHQTYRALHYGYTF. The CDR3 coding sequence is TGTGCCAGGCACCAGACTTACAGGGCCCTACACTATGGCTACACCTTC.

This clone was observed once. J is TRBJ2-3 and V is TRBV27; 9 nucleotides line up with TRBD1. V gave up 1 base and J gave up 5 bases; unmatched junction bases: 10. Germline V gives CDR1 MNHEY, CDR2 SMNVEV (reference sequence). The CDR3 consists of 17 residues. The CDR3 DNA is TGTGCCAGCAGTTTATGGTCGAGGGGACAGGGTTTAGATACGCAGTATTTT. Its protein is CASSLWSRGQGLDTQYF.

This rearrangement joins TRBV2 to TRBJ2-3, with 7 bases that match TRBD1. CDR3 size: 18 residues. V dropped 11 bases and J dropped 5; count of bases not matched to a gene: 25. Germline values: CDR1 SNHLY, CDR2 FYNNEI. The CDR3 DNA is TGTGCCCAACAGCCCTTTGTTCGAGACAGGGACATCAAAGATACGCAGTATTTT. Translated: CAQQPFVRDRDIKDTQYF.

The rearrangement joins TRBV15 to TRBJ2-1, with 9 bases aligning to TRBD2. Germline V CDR1 and CDR2: LNHNV, YYDKDF (reference sequence). V shed 0 bases, J shed 0 bases, and the junction held 6 bases outside the gene matches. This CDR3 has 18 residues. The CDR3 DNA reads as TGTGCCACCAGCAGAGATGGACTAGCGTTAAGCTCCTACAATGAGCAGTTCTTC. It specifies CATSRDGLALSSYNEQFF.

The chain's CDR3 is CATSDPNREARKQFF. The CDR3, as DNA: TGTGCCACCAGTGATCCGAACAGGGAAGCCAGAAAGCAGTTCTTC. The rearrangement links TRBV24-1 to TRBJ2-1; TRBD1 is a possible D gene (6 bases). CDR3 size: 15 residues. From germline, CDR1 is KGHDR and CDR2 SFDVKD. Trimming cost V 3 bases and J 11 bases, with 19 bases left between them.

V usage is TRBV28 and J usage is TRBJ1-4; D gene uncertain. Per germline, CDR1 MDHEN and CDR2 SYDVKM. The CDR3 covers 12 residues. Deletions cut 4 bases from V and 6 bases from J, with 6 bases between. The CDR3 nucleotides are TGTGCCAGCAGTTATTCGGATGAAAAACTGTTTTTT. It codes for CASSYSDEKLFF.

The chain joins TRBV11-2 to TRBJ2-7; 8 nucleotides match TRBD2. With V trimmed by 3 bases and J by 1 base, 2 bases remained unmatched. CDR3 length equals 14 residues. Germline assignment: CDR1 SGHAT and CDR2 FQNNGV. This CDR3 reads CASSFTSGSYEQYF. The CDR3 DNA reads as TGTGCCAGCAGCTTCACTAGCGGATCCTACGAGCAGTACTTC.

J is TRBJ1-1 and V is TRBV19, with D possibly TRBD1 on 5 matching bases. The ends were cut back, 3 bases at V and 1 base at J, with 15 bases in the middle. Germline V gives CDR1 LNHDA, CDR2 SQIVND (reference sequence). This CDR3 spans 16 amino acids. CDR3 loop: CASSIWRGPPNTEAFF. In nucleotides, the CDR3 is TGTGCCAGTAGTATTTGGAGGGGTCCGCCGAACACTGAAGCTTTCTTT.

This clone came up once. This chain joins TRBV7-2 and TRBJ2-5; 7 bases are a match to TRBD1. Germline CDR1 is SGHTA and CDR2 is FQGNSA. The junction had 6 bases not matched to a gene; V was cut back by 5 bases and J by 6 bases. This CDR3 spans 13 amino acids. The CDR3 DNA reads as TGTGCCAGCAGCACAAGACAGGGAAAGACCCAGTACTTC. Translating gives CASSTRQGKTQYF.

As concerns this clone: This may arise from a read error, as a much more abundant clone is one base away. The chain recombines TRBV11-2 with TRBJ1-1, with D tentatively TRBD1 (5 bases). The CDR3 is 13 residues long. Trimming took 5 bases from V and 1 from J, leaving 8 bases between them. The germline CDR1 and CDR2 sequences are SGHAT and FQNNGV. The CDR3 sequence is CASSVDRNTEAFF. The CDR3 DNA is TGTGCCAGCAGCGTTGACAGGAACACTGAAGCTTTCTTT.

The rearrangement joins TRBV3-1 (or the pseudogene TRBV3-2) to TRBJ2-3, with D unclear. V was clipped by 0 bases and J by 2 bases, with 9 bases between them. Germline V gives CDR1 LGHDT, CDR2 YNNKEL (reference sequence). The CDR3 covers 15 residues. The CDR3 loop reads CASSQDSLSTDTQYF. The CDR3 bases are TGTGCCAGCAGCCAAGATAGCCTATCCACAGATACGCAGTATTTT.

The chain has TRBV19 and TRBJ2-3; D remains ambiguous. The V gene's germline CDR1 is LNHDA and CDR2 SQIVND (reference sequence). The CDR3 is 13 amino acids. The ends were cut back, 4 bases at V and 1 base at J, with 6 bases in the middle. The CDR3 DNA reads as TGTGCCAGTAGTAACCGGGGCACAGATACGCAGTATTTT. This gives the protein CASSNRGTDTQYF.

The rearrangement uses TRBV18 and TRBJ2-7, with TRBD2 matching 13 bases. This CDR3 has 17 residues. The V gene end was trimmed by 3 bases and the J gene end by 2 bases; junction bases not matched to a gene: 7. Germline CDR1 reads KGHSH; CDR2 reads LQKENI. The CDR3: CASSPPGTSGVAYEQYF. The CDR3 coding sequence is TGTGCCAGCTCACCTCCAGGGACTAGCGGGGTGGCCTACGAGCAGTACTTC.

This sequence joins TRBV5-4 and TRBJ1-1, with D possibly matching TRBD1 (6 bases). V lost 4 bases and J lost 2, with 15 bases in between. Germline V gene sequence: CDR1 SGHNT, CDR2 YYREEE (reference sequence). This CDR3 spans 15 amino acids. The CDR3 region has the DNA TGTGCCAGCAGCAAAGGGGGGGGACGAAACACTGAAGCTTTCTTT. Its translation: CASSKGGGRNTEAFF. Looking up the rest from reference TRBV5-4 and TRBJ1-1 gives the full variable domain: ETGVTQSPTHLIKTRGQQVTLRCSSQSGHNTVSWYQQALGQGPQFIFQYYREEENGRGNFPPRFSGLQFPNYSSELNVNALELDDSALYLCASSKGGGRNTEAFFGQGTRLTVV.

This clone was detected once. A read error may produce the germline difference seen at one junction end. The chain is built from TRBV27 and TRBJ2-1; D may be TRBD2 (5 bases). Germline values: CDR1 MNHEY, CDR2 SMNVEV (reference sequence). This CDR3 has 15 residues. The CDR3 DNA follows: TGTGCCAGCAGTTTAGCTGGGGAACGGGGAACAAAAAGGATCTTC. This gives the protein CASSLAGERGTKRIF.

The chain couples TRBV28 to TRBJ2-1; D remains ambiguous. V was shortened by 7 bases and J by 2 bases, with 9 bases between the two germline ends. Looked up from germline, CDR1 is MDHEN and CDR2 is SYDVKM. The CDR3 is made up of 13 amino acids. The CDR3 nucleotides read TGTGCCAGCATGGCTTTCCCCTACAATGAGCAGTTCTTC. It codes for CASMAFPYNEQFF.

The chain recombines TRBV6-2 or TRBV6-3 with TRBJ2-1; D gene uncertain. The germline V gene encodes CDR1 MNHEY and CDR2 SVGEGT. CDR3 size: 14 residues. The V gene lost 0 bases and the J gene lost 4 bases, with 7 bases spanning the gap. The DNA for the CDR3 is TGTGCCAGCAGTTACTCCGTGAGTTACAATGAGCAGTTCTTC. Its protein is CASSYSVSYNEQFF.

The chain employs TRBV5-1 and TRBJ1-2, with a tentative D call TRBD1 (6 bases). V gave up 3 bases and J gave up 3 bases, with 12 bases separating them. This CDR3 is built from 14 residues. The germline V gene encodes CDR1 SGHRS and CDR2 YFSETQ. CDR3 loop: CASSSRQADYGYTF. The CDR3 DNA sequence: TGCGCCAGCAGCTCTAGACAGGCGGACTATGGCTACACCTTC.

The chain uses TRBV9 and TRBJ1-6, with 9 positions matching TRBD1. Germline values: CDR1 SGDLS, CDR2 YYNGEE. This CDR3 comprises 14 residues. V lost 4 bases, J lost 9 bases, and 5 bases stayed unmatched. CDR3 nucleotide sequence: TGTGCCAGCAGCCCGGGACAGGGAGGTTCACCCCTCCACTTT. Translated: CASSPGQGGSPLHF.

About this clone itself: Its ends do not fully match the called genes, so a read error is possible. The chain joins TRBV10-3 to TRBJ1-2, with D perhaps matching TRBD1 (5 bases). This CDR3 is 14 amino acids long. Germline values: CDR1 ENHRY, CDR2 SYGVKD. This CDR3 reads CAIRGLDANNGYTF. The DNA for the CDR3 is TGTGCCATCAGGGGACTGGACGCTAACAATGGCTACACCTTC.

The DNA for the CDR3 is TGTGCCAGCAGCTTACCCCTAAACACCGGGGAGCTGTTTTTT. This gives the protein CASSLPLNTGELFF. V and J are TRBV7-3 and TRBJ2-2; D not certain. V lost 2 bases to trimming and J lost 2 bases, with 6 bases between them. Germline values: CDR1 SGHTA, CDR2 FQGTGA. CDR3 length: 14 residues.